The 28 T cell receptor beta chains below were found in one sample sequenced in a study of blood T cell repertoires in COVID-19. Measured with immunoSEQ multiplex PCR; TCRdb has only the in-frame clones, and not every one. The sample has around 220,000 clones; 65% to 90% are singletons. The sequenced sample consisted of peripheral blood. The source of these receptors is a human donor in a cohort sampled during active COVID-19.

The V gene is TRBV18, the J gene TRBJ2-1, with 8 bases matching TRBD2. The CDR3 extends over 17 amino acids. V dropped 1 base and J dropped 0; count of bases not matched to a gene: 5. Germline V lookup: CDR1 KGHSH, CDR2 LQKENI. This chain's CDR3 is CASSPLRSGSSYNEQFF. CDR3 coding DNA: TGTGCCAGCTCACCACTCCGAAGCGGGAGCTCCTACAATGAGCAGTTCTTC.

This chain connects TRBV24-1 to TRBJ2-3; D is unresolved. The germline V gene has CDR1 KGHDR and CDR2 SFDVKD. The CDR3 loop spans 13 amino acids. V gave up 5 bases and J gave up 2 bases, with 7 bases separating them. The DNA for the CDR3 is TGTGCCACCAGTGGGGCAGCCACAGATACGCAGTATTTT. Residues: CATSGAATDTQYF.

This clone was found a few times. The chain has TRBV4-3 and TRBJ2-6; a weak D match, TRBD2 (5 bases). CDR1 and CDR2 from the germline V gene are LGHNA and YSLEER. This CDR3 has 17 residues. V was cut by 0 bases and J by 1 base, with 10 bases left in between. The CDR3 nucleotides are TGCGCCAGCAGCCAAGATCCACTAGGGTCTGGGGCCAACGTCCTGACTTTC. Residues: CASSQDPLGSGANVLTF.

V and J are TRBV9 and TRBJ1-1, with D perhaps matching TRBD1 (6 bases). Trimming took 0 bases from V and 0 from J, leaving 12 bases between them. CDR1 and CDR2 (germline): SGDLS, YYNGEE. CDR3 length: 16 amino acids. The CDR3 nucleotides read TGTGCCAGCAGCGTAGGCAGAGGGGGAGTGAACACTGAAGCTTTCTTT. Protein sequence: CASSVGRGGVNTEAFF. Together with reference TRBV9 and TRBJ1-1, the CDR3 gives the full variable domain: DSGVTQTPKHLITATGQRVTLRCSPRSGDLSVYWYQQSLDQGLQFLIQYYNGEERAKGNILERFSAQQFPDLHSELNLSSLELGDSALYFCASSVGRGGVNTEAFFGQGTRLTVV.

The V gene is TRBV5-1, the J gene TRBJ2-6; 15 bases map to TRBD2. J gave up 0 bases and V 3 bases, and 4 bases lay outside the gene matches. The germline gives CDR1 SGHRS, CDR2 YFSETQ. This CDR3 has 19 amino acids. Here the CDR3 DNA reads TGCGCCAGCAGCTCTGGACTAGCGGGGGGGAGCTCTGGGGCCAACGTCCTGACTTTC. Translating it yields CASSSGLAGGSSGANVLTF.

This clone occurred a few times. The rearrangement uses TRBV9 and TRBJ2-2; D is ambiguous. Looked up from germline, CDR1 is SGDLS and CDR2 is YYNGEE. The CDR3 contains 14 residues. V was clipped by 4 bases and J by 5 bases, with 12 bases between them. The CDR3 region is CASSPRSTTGELFF. The CDR3 DNA reads as TGTGCCAGCAGCCCGAGGAGCACTACCGGGGAGCTGTTTTTT.

A single count supports this clone. Different DNA sequences within this sample yield the same CDR3. The chain carries TRBV18 and TRBJ1-2; 8 bases fit TRBD1. CDR1 is KGHSH, CDR2 LQKENI, per germline. The CDR3 has 13 residues. The ends lost 3 bases at V and 5 bases at J; junction bases unmatched: 2. In nucleotides, the CDR3 is TGTGCCAGCTCACCGGACAGGGAGTATGGCTACACCTTC. Translating gives CASSPDREYGYTF.

This sequence joins TRBV7-9 and TRBJ2-6; TRBD1 aligns across 9 bases. CDR3 length: 16 amino acids. CDR1 and CDR2 (germline): SEHNR, FQNEAQ (reference sequence). V was pared by 5 bases and J by 2 bases, with 4 bases of the junction left unmatched. The CDR3 nucleotides are TGTGCCAGCAGCGGGGGACAGGGAGCTGGGGCCAACGTCCTGACTTTC. It is translated as CASSGGQGAGANVLTF.

Only one count was recorded for this clone. This rearrangement joins TRBV28 to TRBJ2-7; TRBD1 aligns across 8 bases. This CDR3 region has 15 residues. The germline V gene encodes CDR1 MDHEN and CDR2 SYDVKM. With V trimmed by 2 bases and J by 2 bases, 5 bases remained unmatched. CDR3 coding DNA: TGTGCCAGCAGTTTAGGGGGGACAGGTGCCTACGAGCAGTACTTC. Translating gives CASSLGGTGAYEQYF.

The chain carries TRBV6-2 or TRBV6-3 and TRBJ2-7; D possibly corresponds to TRBD1 (6 bases). This CDR3 comprises 14 residues. CDR1 and CDR2 (germline): MNHEY, SVGEGT. Trimming removed 5 bases at V and 0 bases at J, with 11 bases between. The CDR3 is CASSDQQGSYEQYF. CDR3 nucleotide sequence: TGTGCCAGCAGTGACCAACAGGGCTCCTACGAGCAGTACTTC.

This clone has only a few counts. This chain uses TRBV6-6 with TRBJ2-3, with TRBD2 matching over 13 bases. From germline, CDR1 is MNHNY and CDR2 SVGAGI (reference sequence). This CDR3 region has 16 residues. Germline trimming cut 6 bases from V and 6 bases from J; bases unmatched to any gene: 9. Written as DNA, the CDR3 is TGTGCCAGCAGCCCGGGACTAGCGGGATTCACCGATACGCAGTATTTT. Translation: CASSPGLAGFTDTQYF.

The V and J genes are TRBV30 and TRBJ1-6, with TRBD1 matching over 7 bases. J lost 4 bases, V lost 5 bases, and 5 bases had no gene match. The germline V gene encodes CDR1 GTSNPN and CDR2 SVGIG (reference sequence). This CDR3 spans 14 amino acids. CDR3 nucleotides: TGTGCCTGGGTTCGGGACAGATATAATTCACCCCTCCACTTT. It translates to CAWVRDRYNSPLHF.

The J gene is TRBJ1-5, the V gene TRBV28, with D possibly matching TRBD1 (6 bases). The ends were cut back, 1 base at V and 2 bases at J, with 9 bases in the middle. CDR3 size: 15 residues. In germline, CDR1 is MDHEN, CDR2 SYDVKM. Here the CDR3 reads CASSLSGAGNQPQHF. CDR3 DNA sequence: TGTGCCAGCAGTTTATCAGGGGCAGGCAATCAGCCCCAGCATTTT.

The chain carries TRBV9 and TRBJ1-2; 8 bases are a match to TRBD1. The CDR3 has 13 residues. Germline V CDR1 and CDR2: SGDLS, YYNGEE. V lost 3 bases, J lost 6 bases, and 4 bases stayed unmatched. CDR3 loop: CASSAHRGNGYTF. The CDR3 DNA reads as TGTGCCAGCAGCGCGCACAGGGGGAATGGCTACACCTTC.

This chain connects TRBV6-5 to TRBJ2-5, with D possibly being TRBD1 (5 bases). Trimming pared 0 bases from V and 5 bases from J, leaving 13 bases between. Germline V gives CDR1 MNHEY, CDR2 SVGAGI. The CDR3 has 15 residues. The CDR3 reads CASSYSKTVRETQYF. The CDR3 DNA follows: TGTGCCAGCAGTTACTCGAAGACAGTTCGGGAGACCCAGTACTTC.

A few counts support this clone. The J gene is TRBJ1-3, the V gene TRBV4-1, with 12 bases fitting TRBD1. V was clipped by 4 bases and J by 2 bases; unmatched bases: 6. Germline CDR1 reads MGHRA; CDR2 reads YSYEKL. The CDR3 is made up of 17 amino acids. The CDR3 DNA sequence: TGCGCCAGCAGCCCCCCGCGGGACAGGGGGCCTGGAAACACCATATATTTT. Translated, it gives CASSPPRDRGPGNTIYF.

The chain has TRBV5-1 and TRBJ1-5; perhaps TRBD1 as D (6 bases). CDR3 size: 15 residues. In germline, CDR1 is SGHRS, CDR2 YFSETQ. Between the trimmed V and J ends, which lost 4 bases and 4 bases, there was a span of 15 bases. The CDR3, as DNA: TGCGCCAGCAGCCCCGGGACAAATACTAATCAGCCCCAGCATTTT. Translated: CASSPGTNTNQPQHF. The variable domain in full, with the rest retrieved from reference TRBV5-1 and TRBJ1-5, is KAGVTQTPRYLIKTRGQQVTLSCSPISGHRSVSWYQQTPGQGLQFLFEYFSETQRNKGNFPGRFSGRQFSNSRSEMNVSTLELGDSALYLCASSPGTNTNQPQHFGDGTRLSIL.

The V call is TRBV6-2 or TRBV6-3, the J call TRBJ2-7, with a possible D match to TRBD2 (6 bases). In germline, CDR1 is MNHEY, CDR2 SVGEGT. The CDR3 is 13 residues long. Trimming shortened V by 6 bases and J by 6 bases, and 15 bases separated the two germline ends. DNA for the CDR3: TGTGCCAGCAGCCGATCGGGACTCCGCGAGCAGTACTTC. Its translation: CASSRSGLREQYF.

V usage is TRBV28 and J usage is TRBJ1-2; no reliable D call. The CDR3 is 14 residues long. The germline V gene has CDR1 MDHEN and CDR2 SYDVKM. The V end lost 6 bases, the J end lost 3 bases, and 14 bases lay between the germline ends. As DNA, the CDR3 is TGTGCCAGCAGGGCCGGTGGGCCCCACTATGGCTACACCTTC. This codes for CASRAGGPHYGYTF.

This CDR3 reads CASSQEREVGTGYYEQYF. The CDR3, as DNA: TGTGCCAGCAGCCAAGAGAGAGAGGTCGGGACAGGGTATTACGAGCAGTACTTC. The rearrangement uses TRBV4-2 and TRBJ2-7; 9 bases are a match to TRBD1. The CDR3 contains 18 residues. Germline lookup yields CDR1 LGHNA and CDR2 YNFKEQ. After removal of 0 bases from V and 4 bases from J, the junction contained 13 bases not matched to a gene.

This rearrangement joins TRBV18 to TRBJ1-5; 9 nucleotides align to TRBD1. The CDR3 is 15 amino acids. Germline V gene lookup returns CDR1 KGHSH and CDR2 LQKENI. V was clipped by 2 bases and J by 7 bases; unmatched bases: 6. DNA of the CDR3: TGTGCCAGCTCACCAACAACAGGGGGCCTGCAGCCCCAGCATTTT. Protein: CASSPTTGGLQPQHF.

The chain links TRBV5-1 to TRBJ2-7; D might be TRBD2 (6 bases). Trimming pared 4 bases from V and 1 base from J, leaving 15 bases between. This CDR3 comprises 15 residues. CDR1 and CDR2 (germline): SGHRS, YFSETQ. CDR3 sequence: CASSLGVADSYEQYF. As DNA, the CDR3 is TGCGCCAGCAGCCTCGGGGTAGCGGATTCCTACGAGCAGTACTTC. The entire variable domain, with the rest obtained from reference TRBV5-1 and TRBJ2-7, is as follows: KAGVTQTPRYLIKTRGQQVTLSCSPISGHRSVSWYQQTPGQGLQFLFEYFSETQRNKGNFPGRFSGRQFSNSRSEMNVSTLELGDSALYLCASSLGVADSYEQYFGPGTRLTVT.

V usage is TRBV6-5 and J usage is TRBJ1-5; 9 bases agree with TRBD1. Germline CDR1 reads MNHEY; CDR2 reads SVGAGI. Losses at the gene ends were 6 bases for V and 9 bases for J; bases not matched to a gene: 9. The CDR3 sequence is 14 residues long. The CDR3 DNA reads TGTGCCAGCAGACCCGACAGGGGGACTCGGCCCCAGCATTTT. This translates into CASRPDRGTRPQHF.

The chain uses TRBV11-3 and TRBJ2-5; TRBD2 matches at 9 bases. Germline CDR1 reads SGHNT; CDR2 reads YENEEA. The CDR3 is made up of 16 amino acids. Unmatched junction bases numbered 10, after V lost 4 bases and J lost 4 bases. CDR3 DNA: TGTGCCAGCAGCTATCGAGCGGGAGGCCGTGGAGAGACCCAGTACTTC. Translation: CASSYRAGGRGETQYF.

This rearrangement joins TRBV3-1 (or the pseudogene TRBV3-2) to TRBJ2-7; D gene ambiguous. V gave up 0 bases and J gave up 5 bases, with 14 bases separating them. Germline CDR1 and CDR2: LGHDT and YNNKEL (reference sequence). The CDR3 sequence is 15 residues long. CDR3 amino acids: CASSQESGYPHEQYF. CDR3 nucleotides: TGTGCCAGCAGCCAAGAGTCCGGGTACCCCCACGAGCAGTACTTC.

This chain links TRBV7-9 with TRBJ2-7, with D possibly TRBD2 on 6 matching bases. CDR1 and CDR2 from the germline V gene are SEHNR and FQNEAQ (reference sequence). V lost 6 bases to trimming and J lost 0 bases, with 12 bases between them. The CDR3 has 14 amino acids. CDR3 nucleotides: TGTGCCAGCAGTCGAGCGGGCCTCTCCTACGAGCAGTACTTC. This sequence encodes CASSRAGLSYEQYF.

This clone showed up just once. The chain carries TRBV19 and TRBJ1-4; D unresolved. The V end lost 6 bases, the J end lost 0 bases, and 8 bases lay between the germline ends. CDR3 length: 14 residues. The germline gives CDR1 LNHDA, CDR2 SQIVND (reference sequence). The CDR3 DNA is TGTGCCAGTAGGCCTATAACAACTAATGAAAAACTGTTTTTT. Amino acids: CASRPITTNEKLFF.

V usage is TRBV29-1 and J usage is TRBJ2-2, with a possible D match to TRBD2 (5 bases). The CDR3 length is 13 residues. The germline CDR1 and CDR2 sequences are SQVTM and ANQGSEA. The CDR3 sequence: CREVRANTGELFF. Here the CDR3 DNA reads TGCAGGGAGGTAAGAGCAAACACCGGGGAGCTGTTTTTT.